Listed here are 20 T cell receptor beta chains from one sample, sequenced in a study of cytomegalovirus exposure and HLA in healthy donors. PCR amplification relied on 60 Vbeta primers (plus 13 Jbeta primers). Repertoires were generated with immunoSEQ multiplex PCR, while TCRdb's copy carries only in-frame clones and drops some. The sample carries about 130,000 clones, 65% to 85% recorded once. The source material was PBMCs. Receptors originate from a boy under 18 in good health and CMV-seronegative.

The chain uses TRBV2 and TRBJ2-3, with 10 bases fitting TRBD2. The J segment lost 0 bases and the V segment lost 7 bases, leaving 10 bases of the junction unmatched. The germline gives CDR1 SNHLY, CDR2 FYNNEI. There are 17 residues in the CDR3. CDR3 DNA sequence: TGTGCCAGCACGGAGGGGTTGGGACTAGCGAGCACAGATACGCAGTATTTT. It specifies CASTEGLGLASTDTQYF.

The rearrangement joins TRBV12-5 to TRBJ2-3, with unresolved D. V lost 5 bases, J lost 2 bases, and 5 bases lay in between. The V gene's germline CDR1 is LGHNT and CDR2 FRNRAP. The CDR3 is 12 residues long. The CDR3 nucleotides read TGTGCTAGTGGTCCTAACACAGATACGCAGTATTTT. Translating it yields CASGPNTDTQYF. Drawing the rest from reference TRBV12-5 and TRBJ2-3, the complete variable domain is DARVTQTPRHKVTEMGQEVTMRCQPILGHNTVFWYRQTMMQGLELLAYFRNRAPLDDSGMPKDRFSAEMPDATLATLKIQPSEPRDSAVYFCASGPNTDTQYFGPGTRLTVL.

This chain joins TRBV2 and TRBJ1-5; 10 positions match TRBD1. This CDR3 contains 16 residues. Germline V gene data show CDR1 as SNHLY and CDR2 as FYNNEI. V lost 6 bases to trimming and J lost 4 bases; unmatched junction nucleotides: 9. CDR3 in amino acids: CASSPGQGRPNQPQHF. The CDR3 nucleotides are TGTGCCAGCAGCCCGGGACAGGGGCGTCCAAATCAGCCCCAGCATTTT.

This clone was recorded a few times. The chain has TRBV9 and TRBJ1-2; 9 bases map to TRBD1. Germline V gene sequence: CDR1 SGDLS, CDR2 YYNGEE. The CDR3 covers 17 residues. With 2 bases clipped from V and 8 bases from J, the junction kept 16 bases outside the gene matches. The CDR3 DNA sequence: TGTGCCAGCAGCGTTGACCCGGGACAGGGTAGACATAGCGGCTACACCTTC. Protein sequence: CASSVDPGQGRHSGYTF.

As for this clone: The sample has other DNA sequences that encode this CDR3 too. V is TRBV5-1 and J is TRBJ2-5; no definite D call. The CDR3 is made up of 11 amino acids. CDR1 SGHRS and CDR2 YFSETQ come from the germline V gene. Trimming took off 5 bases at V and 3 bases at J, with 5 bases between the two ends. CDR3 protein: CASSYKETQYF. The CDR3 DNA reads TGCGCCAGCAGTTACAAAGAGACCCAGTACTTC. Full variable domain (missing parts from reference TRBV5-1 and TRBJ2-5): KAGVTQTPRYLIKTRGQQVTLSCSPISGHRSVSWYQQTPGQGLQFLFEYFSETQRNKGNFPGRFSGRQFSNSRSEMNVSTLELGDSALYLCASSYKETQYFGPGTRLLVL.

The J gene is TRBJ1-2, the V gene TRBV28; 7 bases agree with TRBD1. Per germline, CDR1 MDHEN and CDR2 SYDVKM. This CDR3 is built from 14 residues. V gave up 3 bases and J gave up 3 bases; unmatched junction bases: 4. The CDR3 reads CASSFEGGDYGYTF. The CDR3 nucleotides read TGTGCCAGCAGTTTCGAAGGGGGCGACTATGGCTACACCTTC.

This clone was detected a few times. The J gene is TRBJ2-7, the V gene TRBV29-1; tentative D call: TRBD1 (5 bases). CDR1 SQVTM and CDR2 ANQGSEA come from the germline V gene. CDR3 length equals 11 residues. Trimming removed 4 bases at V and 12 bases at J, with 16 bases between. The CDR3 sequence is CSVVSGCGAYF. DNA for the CDR3: TGCAGCGTTGTGTCGGGTTGTGGGGCGTACTTC.

This clone was detected only a few times. The chain joins TRBV5-6 to TRBJ2-7; D is unclear. The CDR3 is 13 amino acids. V dropped 4 bases and J dropped 5 bases, with 13 bases sitting between them. In germline, CDR1 is SGHDT, CDR2 YYEEEE. CDR3 loop: CASSPIGTNEQYF. The CDR3 DNA reads as TGTGCCAGCAGCCCTATCGGAACTAACGAGCAGTACTTC.

The gene calls are TRBV6-5 and TRBJ2-7, with D perhaps TRBD2 (6 bases). Germline V lookup: CDR1 MNHEY, CDR2 SVGAGI. Trimming cost V 0 bases and J 0 bases, with 9 bases left between them. This CDR3 is 15 amino acids long. The CDR3 here is CASSYSIGSSYEQYF. DNA for the CDR3: TGTGCCAGCAGTTACTCGATCGGGAGCTCCTACGAGCAGTACTTC.

The chain is built from TRBV4-3 and TRBJ2-2; no reliable D call. This CDR3 spans 18 amino acids. Looked up from germline, CDR1 is LGHNA and CDR2 is YSLEER. Trimming left V 0 bases short and J 6 bases short, with 20 bases between. CDR3 in amino acids: CASSQDYGPELVSGELFF. CDR3 DNA sequence: TGCGCCAGCAGCCAAGATTATGGCCCGGAGTTAGTGTCCGGGGAGCTGTTTTTT.

The V gene is TRBV30, the J gene TRBJ1-2; D uncertain. V lost 4 bases to trimming and J lost 4 bases, with 16 bases between them. The germline V gene encodes CDR1 GTSNPN and CDR2 SVGIG (reference sequence). The CDR3 has 14 residues. The CDR3 sequence is CAWIPTPGSYGYTF. The CDR3 nucleotides are TGTGCCTGGATCCCGACCCCGGGTAGCTATGGCTACACCTTC.

The gene calls are TRBV7-9 and TRBJ2-5; 10 nucleotides align to TRBD2. After removal of 3 bases from V and 3 bases from J, the junction contained 1 base not matched to a gene. Germline-derived CDR1 and CDR2 are SEHNR and FQNEAQ (reference sequence). The CDR3 runs to 14 residues. This chain's CDR3 is CASSFGLAEETQYF. In DNA form, the CDR3 reads TGTGCCAGCAGCTTCGGACTAGCGGAAGAGACCCAGTACTTC.

V usage is TRBV5-1 and J usage is TRBJ1-1; D is undetermined. Trimming stripped 2 bases from V and 2 bases from J, with 10 bases between. The CDR3 sequence is 14 residues long. Looked up from germline, CDR1 is SGHRS and CDR2 is YFSETQ. The CDR3 here is CASSFLTGNTEAFF. CDR3 bases: TGCGCCAGCAGCTTCCTGACGGGAAACACTGAAGCTTTCTTT.

This chain uses TRBV4-2 with TRBJ2-7; 15 nucleotides match TRBD2. The germline CDR1 and CDR2 sequences are LGHNA and YNFKEQ. V lost 1 base and J lost 1; bases outside the gene matches: 14. This CDR3 spans 21 amino acids. The CDR3 coding sequence is TGTGCCAGCAGCCAAGGGCCGAGGACTAGCGGGAGGGCCAAGAGATCCTACGAGCAGTACTTC. The encoded protein is CASSQGPRTSGRAKRSYEQYF.

This clone has only a few counts. The chain has TRBV4-2 and TRBJ1-4; no clear D. Germline CDR1 LGHNA, CDR2 YNFKEQ. This CDR3 comprises 14 residues. V shed 1 base and J shed 8 bases, with 11 bases lying between them. The CDR3 region is CASSQVTPEEKLFF. For the CDR3, the DNA is TGTGCCAGCAGCCAAGTTACTCCCGAGGAAAAACTGTTTTTT.

The chain couples TRBV5-1 to TRBJ2-7; possibly TRBD1 for D (7 bases). V lost 4 bases to trimming and J lost 7 bases, with 18 bases between them. This CDR3 is built from 14 residues. Germline V lookup: CDR1 SGHRS, CDR2 YFSETQ. For the CDR3, the DNA is TGCGCCAGCAGCACTCGTACAGGGGCGGGGGAGCAGTACTTC. Amino acids: CASSTRTGAGEQYF.

V and J are TRBV30 and TRBJ2-7; 7 bases line up with TRBD2. J gave up 7 bases and V 1 base, and 7 bases lay outside the gene matches. The germline gives CDR1 GTSNPN, CDR2 SVGIG (reference sequence). CDR3 length: 13 amino acids. The CDR3 nucleotides are TGTGCCTGGAGTGAGGGAGGGCCCCGGGAGCAGTACTTC. Translation gives CAWSEGGPREQYF. The full variable domain, rest sourced from reference TRBV30 and TRBJ2-7, is SQTIHQWPATLVQPVGSPLSLECTVEGTSNPNLYWYRQAAGRGLQLLFYSVGIGQISSEVPQNLSASRPQDRQFILSSKKLLLSDSGFYLCAWSEGGPREQYFGPGTRLTVT.

The chain combines TRBV30 with TRBJ1-2; 12 nucleotides align to TRBD1. The CDR3 contains 14 residues. From germline, CDR1 is GTSNPN and CDR2 SVGIG (reference sequence). After removal of 3 bases from V and 4 bases from J, the junction contained 3 bases not matched to a gene. CDR3 nucleotides: TGTGCCTGGAGCCGGGACAGGGGGCTCTATGGCTACACCTTC. It encodes CAWSRDRGLYGYTF.

The chain links TRBV7-8 to TRBJ2-5; a weak D match, TRBD2 (7 bases). The CDR3 sequence is 18 residues long. Trimming cost V 0 bases and J 4 bases, with 21 bases left between them. Germline CDR1 and CDR2: SGHVS and FQNEAQ. CDR3 nucleotides: TGTGCCAGCAGCTTAGCGCTGGGCTTGTTAGGGGGGGGAGAGACCCAGTACTTC. This codes for CASSLALGLLGGGETQYF.

The chain employs TRBV19 and TRBJ2-1, with TRBD2 matching 11 bases. The CDR3 consists of 16 residues. Germline V gene lookup returns CDR1 LNHDA and CDR2 SQIVND (reference sequence). V was clipped by 4 bases and J by 1 base; unmatched bases: 3. The CDR3 DNA reads as TGTGCCAGTAGTAAAACTAGCGGGAGTTCCTACAATGAGCAGTTCTTC. Translated, it gives CASSKTSGSSYNEQFF.